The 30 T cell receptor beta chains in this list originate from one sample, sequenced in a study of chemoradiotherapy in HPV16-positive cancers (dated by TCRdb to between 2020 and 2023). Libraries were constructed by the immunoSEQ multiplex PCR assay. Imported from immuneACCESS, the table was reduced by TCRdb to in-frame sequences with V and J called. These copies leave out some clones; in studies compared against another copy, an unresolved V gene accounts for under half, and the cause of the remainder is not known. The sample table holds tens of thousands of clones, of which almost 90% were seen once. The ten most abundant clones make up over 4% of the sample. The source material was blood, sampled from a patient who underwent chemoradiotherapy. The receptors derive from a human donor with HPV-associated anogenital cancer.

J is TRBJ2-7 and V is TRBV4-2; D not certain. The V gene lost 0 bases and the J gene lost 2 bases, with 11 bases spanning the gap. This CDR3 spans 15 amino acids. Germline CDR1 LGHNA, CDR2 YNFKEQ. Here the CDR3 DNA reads TGTGCCAGCAGCCAAGACCGCGACTCTACCTACGAGCAGTACTTC. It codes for CASSQDRDSTYEQYF.

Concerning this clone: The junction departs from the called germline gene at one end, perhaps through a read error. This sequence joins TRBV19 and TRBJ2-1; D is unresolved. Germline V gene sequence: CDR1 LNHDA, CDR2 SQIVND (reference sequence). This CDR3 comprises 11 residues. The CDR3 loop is CASSSSNEQFF. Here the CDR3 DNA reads TGTGCCAGTAGTTCCTCCAATGAGCAGTTCTTC.

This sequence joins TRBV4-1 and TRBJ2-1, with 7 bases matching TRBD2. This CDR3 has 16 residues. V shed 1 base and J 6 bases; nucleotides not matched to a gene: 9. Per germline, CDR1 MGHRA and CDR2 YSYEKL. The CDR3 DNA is TGCGCCAGCAGCCAAGTATCTGGACTAGAGGCCAATGAGCAGTTCTTC. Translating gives CASSQVSGLEANEQFF.

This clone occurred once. In DNA form, the CDR3 reads TGTGCCATCAGTGAGTCAGTGGACAGCGAGACCCAGTACTTC. This translates into CAISESVDSETQYF. The rearrangement joins TRBV10-3 to TRBJ2-5; TRBD1 might be the D (6 bases). This CDR3 contains 14 residues. CDR1 is ENHRY, CDR2 SYGVKD, per germline. V was pared by 0 bases and J by 5 bases, with 10 bases between.

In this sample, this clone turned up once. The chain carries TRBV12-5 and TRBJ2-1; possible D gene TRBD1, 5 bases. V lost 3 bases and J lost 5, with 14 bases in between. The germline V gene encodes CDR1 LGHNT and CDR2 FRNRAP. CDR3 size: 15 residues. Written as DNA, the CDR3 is TGTGCTAGTGGTTTAGGGCAGGGTCAGCACAATGAGCAGTTCTTC. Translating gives CASGLGQGQHNEQFF.

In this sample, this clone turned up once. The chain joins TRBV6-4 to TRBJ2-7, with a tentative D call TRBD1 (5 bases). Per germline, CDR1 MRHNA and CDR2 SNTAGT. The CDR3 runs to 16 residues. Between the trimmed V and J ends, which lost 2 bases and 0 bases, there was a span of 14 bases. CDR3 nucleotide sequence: TGTGCCAGCAGTGACGAGTTAGAACAGGTCTCCTACGAGCAGTACTTC. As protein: CASSDELEQVSYEQYF.

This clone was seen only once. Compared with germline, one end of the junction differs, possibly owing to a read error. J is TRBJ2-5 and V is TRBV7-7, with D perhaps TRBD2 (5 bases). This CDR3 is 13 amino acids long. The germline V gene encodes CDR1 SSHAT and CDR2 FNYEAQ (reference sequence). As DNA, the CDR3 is TGTGCTAGCAGCTTATGGGAGCAAGAGACCCAGTACTTC. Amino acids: CASSLWEQETQYF.

CDR3 sequence: CASSLGGDNSPLHF. CDR3 bases: TGTGCCAGCAGCTTAGGAGGGGACAATTCACCCCTCCACTTT. The chain uses TRBV7-9 and TRBJ1-6; perhaps TRBD1 as D (5 bases). Per the germline V gene, CDR1 is SEHNR and CDR2 is FQNEAQ (reference sequence). Trimming pared 1 base from V and 7 bases from J, leaving 8 bases between. This CDR3 comprises 14 residues.

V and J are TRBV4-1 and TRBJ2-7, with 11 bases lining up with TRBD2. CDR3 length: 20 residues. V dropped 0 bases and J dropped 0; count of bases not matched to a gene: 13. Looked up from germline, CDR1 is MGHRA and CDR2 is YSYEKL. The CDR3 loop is CASSQETRTSGSFLSYEQYF. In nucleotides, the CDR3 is TGCGCCAGCAGCCAAGAGACCCGGACTAGCGGGTCCTTCCTCTCCTACGAGCAGTACTTC.

The CDR3 is CASSGTDRQGYTF. The CDR3 DNA is TGTGCCAGCAGTGGCACCGACAGGCAGGGCTACACCTTC. The genes are TRBV6-1 and TRBJ1-2, with a tentative D call TRBD1 (6 bases). Trimming cost V 4 bases and J 8 bases, with 14 bases left between them. Per the germline V gene, CDR1 is MNHNS and CDR2 is SASEGT. This CDR3 is 13 amino acids long.

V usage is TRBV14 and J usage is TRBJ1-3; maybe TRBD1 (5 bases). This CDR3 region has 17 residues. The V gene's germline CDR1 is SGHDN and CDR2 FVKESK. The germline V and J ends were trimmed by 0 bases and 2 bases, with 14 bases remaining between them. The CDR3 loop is CASSQERGNVAGNTIYF. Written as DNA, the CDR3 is TGTGCCAGCAGCCAAGAGAGGGGCAACGTCGCTGGAAACACCATATATTTT.

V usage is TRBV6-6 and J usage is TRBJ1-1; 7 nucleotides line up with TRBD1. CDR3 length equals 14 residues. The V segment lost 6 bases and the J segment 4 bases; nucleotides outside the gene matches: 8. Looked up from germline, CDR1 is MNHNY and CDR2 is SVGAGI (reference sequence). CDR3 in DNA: TGTGCCAGCAGAATGGGACAGCACGGCACTGAAGCTTTCTTT. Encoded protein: CASRMGQHGTEAFF.

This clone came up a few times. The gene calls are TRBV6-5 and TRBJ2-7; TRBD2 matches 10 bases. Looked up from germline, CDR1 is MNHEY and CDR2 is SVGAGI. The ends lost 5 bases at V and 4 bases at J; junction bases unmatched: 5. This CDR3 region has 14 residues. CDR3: CASSEIAGGYEQYF. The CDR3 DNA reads TGTGCCAGCAGTGAGATAGCGGGAGGTTACGAGCAGTACTTC.

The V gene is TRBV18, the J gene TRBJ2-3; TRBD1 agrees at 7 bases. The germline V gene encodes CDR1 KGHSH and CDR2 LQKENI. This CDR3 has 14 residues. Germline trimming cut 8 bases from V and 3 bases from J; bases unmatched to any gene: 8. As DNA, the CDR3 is TGTGCCAGCACATACAGGGGAGAGACAGATACGCAGTATTTT. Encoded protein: CASTYRGETDTQYF.

The CDR3 loop reads CASGGQATSSYNEQFF. CDR3 nucleotide sequence: TGTGCCAGCGGAGGACAGGCCACATCGTCCTACAATGAGCAGTTCTTC. The chain links TRBV25-1 to TRBJ2-1; 7 positions agree with TRBD1. CDR3 size: 16 residues. Germline CDR1 reads MGHDK; CDR2 reads SYGVNS. The J segment lost 1 base and the V segment lost 8 bases, leaving 11 bases of the junction unmatched.

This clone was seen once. The CDR3 region has the DNA TGTGCCGGGACAGCTCAAGAGACCCAGTACTTC. Translated, it gives CAGTAQETQYF. This chain uses TRBV30 with TRBJ2-5, with 7 bases aligning to TRBD1. CDR3 length: 11 amino acids. Per germline, CDR1 GTSNPN and CDR2 SVGIG (reference sequence). The V gene end was trimmed by 8 bases and the J gene end by 2 bases; junction bases not matched to a gene: 2.

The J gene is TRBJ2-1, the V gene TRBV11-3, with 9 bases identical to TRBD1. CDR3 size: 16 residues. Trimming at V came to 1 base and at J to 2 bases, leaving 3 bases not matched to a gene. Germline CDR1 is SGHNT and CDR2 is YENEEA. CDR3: CASSLAGTGTYNEQFF. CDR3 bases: TGTGCCAGCAGCTTAGCCGGGACAGGGACCTACAATGAGCAGTTCTTC.

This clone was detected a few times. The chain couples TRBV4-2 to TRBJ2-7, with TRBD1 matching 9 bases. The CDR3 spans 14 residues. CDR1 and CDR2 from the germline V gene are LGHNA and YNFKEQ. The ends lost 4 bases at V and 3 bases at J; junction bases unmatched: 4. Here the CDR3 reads CASSPGQGDYEQYF. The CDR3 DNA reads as TGTGCCAGCAGCCCGGGACAGGGAGACTACGAGCAGTACTTC.

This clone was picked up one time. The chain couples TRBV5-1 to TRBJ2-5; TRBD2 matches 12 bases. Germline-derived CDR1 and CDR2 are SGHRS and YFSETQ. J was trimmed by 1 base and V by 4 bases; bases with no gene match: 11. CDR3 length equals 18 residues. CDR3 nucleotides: TGCGCCAGCAGCCTGGAGGCTAGCGGGGGGGCAGGCCAAGAGACCCAGTACTTC. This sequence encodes CASSLEASGGAGQETQYF.

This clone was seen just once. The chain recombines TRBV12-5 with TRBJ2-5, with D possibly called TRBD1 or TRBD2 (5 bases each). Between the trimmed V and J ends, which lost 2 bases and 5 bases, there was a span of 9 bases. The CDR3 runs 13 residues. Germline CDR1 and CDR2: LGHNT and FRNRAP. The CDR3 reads CASGLSGDETQYF. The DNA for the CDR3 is TGTGCTAGTGGTTTGTCTGGGGACGAGACCCAGTACTTC.

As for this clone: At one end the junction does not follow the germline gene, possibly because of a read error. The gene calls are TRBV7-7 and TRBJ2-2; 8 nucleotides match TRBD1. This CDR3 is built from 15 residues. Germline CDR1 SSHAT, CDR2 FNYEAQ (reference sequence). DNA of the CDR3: TGTGCTAGCAGTCAGGACAGGGTGGGCACCGGGGAGCTGTTTTTT. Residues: CASSQDRVGTGELFF.

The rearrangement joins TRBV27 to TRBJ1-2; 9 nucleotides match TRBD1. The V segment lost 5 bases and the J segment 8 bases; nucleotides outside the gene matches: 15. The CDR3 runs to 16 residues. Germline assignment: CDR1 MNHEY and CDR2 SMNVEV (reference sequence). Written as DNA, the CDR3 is TGTGCCAGCAGTCCGAATACGGCCGGGACAGGGCTCGGCTACACCTTC. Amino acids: CASSPNTAGTGLGYTF.

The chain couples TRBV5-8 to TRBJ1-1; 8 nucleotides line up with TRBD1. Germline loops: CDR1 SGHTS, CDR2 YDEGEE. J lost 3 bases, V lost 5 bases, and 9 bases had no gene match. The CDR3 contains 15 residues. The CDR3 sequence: CASSSGGTGDTEAFF. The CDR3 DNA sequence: TGTGCCAGCAGTTCAGGGGGCACCGGGGACACTGAAGCTTTCTTT. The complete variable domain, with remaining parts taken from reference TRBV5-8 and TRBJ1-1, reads EAGVTQSPTHLIKTRGQQATLRCSPISGHTSVYWYQQALGLGLQFLLWYDEGEERNRGNFPPRFSGRQFPNYSSELNVNALELEDSALYLCASSSGGTGDTEAFFGQGTRLTVV.

DNA for the CDR3: TGTGCCAGCAGCGGAGGGACAGCAGGGTACGAGCAGTACTTC. This encodes CASSGGTAGYEQYF. This chain joins TRBV2 and TRBJ2-7; maybe TRBD1 (7 bases). The germline V gene has CDR1 SNHLY and CDR2 FYNNEI. This CDR3 has 14 amino acids. The V and J ends lost 6 bases and 4 bases respectively, with 16 bases between them. The full variable domain, completed using reference TRBV2 and TRBJ2-7, is EPEVTQTPSHQVTQMGQEVILRCVPISNHLYFYWYRQILGQKVEFLVSFYNNEISEKSEIFDDQFSVERPDGSNFTLKIRSTKLEDSAMYFCASSGGTAGYEQYFGPGTRLTVT.

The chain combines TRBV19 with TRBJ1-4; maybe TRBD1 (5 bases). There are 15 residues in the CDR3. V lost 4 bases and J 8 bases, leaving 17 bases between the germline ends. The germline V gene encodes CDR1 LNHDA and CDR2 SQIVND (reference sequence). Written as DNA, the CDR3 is TGTGCCAGTAGTAGAAGGACCAGGGATTACGAAAAACTGTTTTTT. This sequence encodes CASSRRTRDYEKLFF.

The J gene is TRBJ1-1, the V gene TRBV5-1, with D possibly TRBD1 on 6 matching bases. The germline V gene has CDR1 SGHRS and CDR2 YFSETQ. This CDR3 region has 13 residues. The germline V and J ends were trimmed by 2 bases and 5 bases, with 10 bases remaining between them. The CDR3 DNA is TGCGCCAGCAGCTTTAACCAGGGGACTGAAGCTTTCTTT. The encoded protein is CASSFNQGTEAFF.

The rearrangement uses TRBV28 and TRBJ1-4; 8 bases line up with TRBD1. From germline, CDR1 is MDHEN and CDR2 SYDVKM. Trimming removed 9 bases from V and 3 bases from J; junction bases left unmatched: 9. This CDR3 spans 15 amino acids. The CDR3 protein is CASSDRGDPNEKLFF. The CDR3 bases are TGTGCCAGTTCAGACAGGGGTGATCCTAATGAAAAACTGTTTTTT.

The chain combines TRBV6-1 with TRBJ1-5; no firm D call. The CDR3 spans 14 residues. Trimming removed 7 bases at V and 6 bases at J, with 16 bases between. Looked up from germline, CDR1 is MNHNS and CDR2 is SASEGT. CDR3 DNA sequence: TGTGCCAGCACACCGTCCCAGGAGGGTCAGCCCCAGCATTTT. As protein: CASTPSQEGQPQHF.

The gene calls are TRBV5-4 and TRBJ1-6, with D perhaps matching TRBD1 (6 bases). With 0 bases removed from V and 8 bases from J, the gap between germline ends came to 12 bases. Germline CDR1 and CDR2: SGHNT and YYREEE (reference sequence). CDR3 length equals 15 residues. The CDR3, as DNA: TGTGCCAGCAGCTTGGAGGGGGTCGGGGATTCACCCCTCCACTTT. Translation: CASSLEGVGDSPLHF.

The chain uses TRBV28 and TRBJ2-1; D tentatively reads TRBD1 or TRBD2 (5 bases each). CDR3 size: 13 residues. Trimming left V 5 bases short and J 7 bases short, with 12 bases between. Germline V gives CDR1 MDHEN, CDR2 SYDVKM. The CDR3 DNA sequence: TGTGCCAGCAGTGGGGGAATTACAAATGAGCAGTTCTTC. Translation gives CASSGGITNEQFF.